The sequence of this T cell receptor beta chain was determined in a study of vaccination effects on CD4 cells after COVID-19. Turning to the study itself: Culturing of some 1.8 million PBMC per well took place with around 10 IU/ml IL-2 and approximately 9.9 ug/ml peptides.

This clone occurred once. Its cognate antigen is unknown. Here immunoSEQ multiplex PCR was the method, and the copy in TCRdb shows in-frame clones only, minus some. This table has fewer than 75,000 clones, 70% to 80% appearing once. On approximately day 9 of culture, CD4+ T cells were separated out. Everyone in the study got two shots of either the BNT162b2 or mRNA-1273 vaccine. Half the medium was swapped for IL-2 medium on days 3 and 7. This sample comprised CD4+ T cells from PBMCs cultured without peptide, obtained after COVID-19 vaccination. The receptor comes from a human donor who received a COVID-19 vaccine.

The CDR3 bases are TGTGCCAGCAGCCACGAGCGGATCTCACGGGAGACCCAGTACTTC. Translation: CASSHERISRETQYF. The genes are TRBV6-5 and TRBJ2-5; weak D call: TRBD2 (5 bases). This CDR3 comprises 15 residues. Trimming removed 6 bases at V and 5 bases at J, with 19 bases between. CDR1 is MNHEY and CDR2 is SVGAGI in the germline V gene.